These T cell receptor beta chains were read from a single sample in a study of radiotherapy plus CTLA-4 blockade in lung cancer. The protocol was immunoSEQ multiplex PCR, while the TCRdb copy is restricted to in-frame clones and leaves out a portion. Altogether 35,000 to 50,000 clones are present, roughly 67% being singletons, with the ten largest covering 20% to 30%. This specimen was peripheral blood, taken from a patient treated with radiotherapy plus ipilimumab. These receptors all stem from a human donor with non-small cell lung cancer who had a partial response to radiotherapy plus ipilimumab. Each CDR3 is given with its conserved first and last residue. D genes are given only for firm matches. Not all rows give a size; the values are once, few, many and, for expanded clones, a class.

d_call clone_size j_call v_call cdr3_aa cdr3_nt
- - TRBJ2-7 TRBV7-2 CASSPRGSSYEQYF TGTGCCAGCAGCCCCCGGGGGAGCTCCTACGAGCAGTACTTC
- - TRBJ1-1 TRBV10-3 CAISVVSTNTEAFF TGTGCCATCAGTGTGGTTAGCACGAACACTGAAGCTTTCTTT
- - TRBJ2-1 TRBV27 CASSLGTYNEQFF TGTGCCAGCAGTTTGGGCACCTACAATGAGCAGTTCTTC
- - TRBJ2-2 TRBV19 CASSIEGGGDRRPVF TGTGCCAGTAGTATCGAAGGTGGAGGGGACAGACGCCCCGTTTTT
- - TRBJ1-1 TRBV28 CASSPRGRATEAFF TGTGCCAGCAGTCCCAGGGGAAGGGCCACTGAAGCTTTCTTT
TRBD1 - TRBJ2-7 TRBV7-8 CASKYRDSPYEQYF TGTGCCAGCAAATACCGGGACAGTCCCTACGAGCAGTACTTC
TRBD1 - TRBJ2-5 TRBV5-8 CASSWGQGGETQYF TGTGCCAGCAGCTGGGGACAGGGAGGAGAGACCCAGTACTTC
TRBD2 once TRBJ2-3 TRBV9 CASSGIRGREGSDTQYF TGTGCCAGCAGCGGCATCAGGGGCCGGGAGGGGTCAGATACGCAGTATTTT
- - TRBJ1-5 TRBV5-1 CASSLAGDSNQPQHF TGCGCCAGCAGCTTAGCGGGAGACAGCAATCAGCCCCAGCATTTT
- few TRBJ2-1 TRBV9 CASSVGTANNEQFF TGTGCCAGCAGCGTAGGGACAGCCAACAATGAGCAGTTCTTC
TRBD2 - TRBJ2-5 TRBV9 CASSFRLAGVETQYF TGTGCCAGCAGCTTCCGACTAGCGGGGGTGGAGACCCAGTACTTC
TRBD2 few TRBJ2-7 TRBV7-9 CASSLEGLVRPEQYF TGTGCCAGCAGCTTAGAGGGACTAGTCCGACCCGAGCAGTACTTC
TRBD2 - TRBJ2-1 TRBV10-3 CAISELGLAGTNEQFF TGTGCCATCAGTGAGTTAGGGCTAGCGGGAACGAATGAGCAGTTCTTC
TRBD1 - TRBJ1-2 TRBV19 CASRSRGAYGYTF TGTGCCAGTAGAAGCAGGGGGGCCTATGGCTACACCTTC
TRBD2 few TRBJ2-1 TRBV27 CASSLQTGGPSNEQFF TGTGCCAGCAGCCTCCAGACGGGAGGGCCGTCCAATGAGCAGTTCTTC
TRBD2 - TRBJ2-7 TRBV6-5 CASSPPGGPSYEQYF TGTGCCAGCAGCCCGCCGGGGGGGCCCTCGTACGAGCAGTACTTC
- - TRBJ1-1 TRBV2 CASSGDRTNTEAFF TGTGCCAGCAGTGGAGACAGAACGAACACTGAAGCTTTCTTT
- few TRBJ2-3 TRBV30 CAWMGGQFTDTQYF TGTGCCTGGATGGGGGGACAGTTCACAGATACGCAGTATTTT
- - TRBJ1-1 TRBV27 CASSYGQTEDPTINTEAFF TGTGCCAGCAGTTATGGACAGACGGAAGACCCCACCATTAACACTGAAGCTTTCTTT
- - TRBJ2-2 TRBV5-1 CASSLEGGTGELFF TGCGCCAGCAGCTTGGAGGGAGGCACCGGGGAGCTGTTTTTT
TRBD1 - TRBJ2-7 TRBV5-4 CASGQGASHDYEQYF TGTGCCAGCGGACAGGGAGCCTCCCACGACTACGAGCAGTACTTC
TRBD1 - TRBJ1-2 TRBV10-3 CASTRQGANGYTF TGTGCCAGCACCAGACAGGGGGCGAATGGCTACACCTTC
- - TRBJ2-3 TRBV20-1 CSAKGGITQYF TGCAGTGCTAAGGGGGGGATAACGCAGTATTTT
TRBD1 - TRBJ2-5 TRBV2 CASREIGGQYGTQYF TGTGCCAGCAGGGAGATAGGGGGCCAATATGGGACCCAGTACTTC
TRBD2 - TRBJ2-3 TRBV2 CAGGLAPDTQYF TGTGCCGGAGGACTAGCGCCAGATACGCAGTATTTT
- - TRBJ2-5 TRBV18 CASSPDSQETQYF TGTGCCAGCTCACCCGACAGCCAAGAGACCCAGTACTTC
- once TRBJ2-2 TRBV18 CASSHDFVGETNTGELFF TGTGCCAGCTCACACGACTTCGTCGGCGAGACGAACACCGGGGAGCTGTTTTTT
TRBD1 - TRBJ2-5 TRBV27 CASSRWTGGTETQYF TGTGCCAGCAGTCGTTGGACAGGGGGCACAGAGACCCAGTACTTC
TRBD1 once TRBJ2-1 TRBV27 CASRTKIDRGQNYNEQFF TGTGCCAGCAGGACGAAAATCGACAGGGGCCAAAATTACAATGAGCAGTTCTTC
- few TRBJ2-5 TRBV13 CASSLRQGRGETQYF TGTGCCAGCAGTTTAAGACAGGGCCGGGGGGAGACCCAGTACTTC
TRBD2 - TRBJ2-2 TRBV19 CASIGTSGRYTGELFF TGTGCCAGTATCGGGACTAGCGGGCGTTACACCGGGGAGCTGTTTTTT
TRBD2 - TRBJ2-1 TRBV7-3 CASSLIAGFYNEQFF TGTGCCAGCAGCTTAATAGCGGGGTTCTACAATGAGCAGTTCTTC
TRBD2 - TRBJ2-2 TRBV7-6 CASSPTGGSGGPYTGELFF TGTGCCAGCAGCCCCACCGGCGGGAGCGGGGGGCCTTACACCGGGGAGCTGTTTTTT
TRBD1 - TRBJ1-2 TRBV19 CASSRPFWTGNYGYTF TGTGCCAGTAGTAGGCCCTTCTGGACAGGGAACTATGGCTACACCTTC
- - TRBJ2-1 TRBV30 CAWSIGHYNEQFF TGTGCCTGGAGTATAGGACACTACAATGAGCAGTTCTTC
- - TRBJ2-7 TRBV28 CASSLRQGWLNEQYF TGTGCCAGCAGTTTACGGCAGGGCTGGTTGAACGAGCAGTACTTC
- few TRBJ2-7 TRBV11-2 CASSFSLGAKTYEQYF TGTGCCAGCAGCTTTTCATTGGGGGCAAAGACCTACGAGCAGTACTTC
- - TRBJ1-1 TRBV20-1 CSATPLTEAFF TGCAGTGCCACACCTCTCACTGAAGCTTTCTTT
- - TRBJ1-2 TRBV18 CASSPAGDRGYTF TGTGCCAGCTCACCAGCAGGGGATCGTGGCTACACCTTC
- - TRBJ1-1 TRBV6-5 CASGPSGRNTEAFF TGTGCCAGCGGGCCCAGTGGGAGGAACACTGAAGCTTTCTTT
- - TRBJ2-3 TRBV5-4 CASSLGEGDTQYF TGTGCCAGCAGCTTGGGCGAGGGAGATACGCAGTATTTT
- - TRBJ2-5 TRBV6-6 CASSQPTSGQETQYF TGTGCCAGCAGTCAGCCGACTAGTGGCCAAGAGACCCAGTACTTC
TRBD1 - TRBJ2-7 TRBV11-3 CASSPGTGRYEQYF TGTGCCAGCAGCCCCGGGACAGGCCGTTACGAGCAGTACTTC
TRBD2 - TRBJ2-1 TRBV7-9 CASSLMGLAEHNEQFF TGTGCCAGCAGCTTAATGGGACTAGCGGAGCACAATGAGCAGTTCTTC
- - TRBJ2-5 TRBV9 CASSPQGGAAQETQYF TGTGCCAGCAGCCCGCAAGGGGGGGCTGCCCAAGAGACCCAGTACTTC
TRBD1 - TRBJ2-6 TRBV6-1 CASSVQGAGANVLTF TGTGCCAGCAGTGTTCAGGGGGCTGGGGCCAACGTCCTGACTTTC
TRBD2 - TRBJ2-7 TRBV9 CASSELAGAPEQYF TGTGCCAGCAGCGAACTAGCGGGAGCTCCCGAGCAGTACTTC
TRBD1 - TRBJ2-5 TRBV12-5 CASGLDQGQGWETQYF TGTGCTAGTGGTTTGGATCAGGGACAGGGGTGGGAGACCCAGTACTTC